Below, 2 T cell receptor beta chains from the same sample are listed, as sequenced in a study of blood T cell repertoires in COVID-19. Sequencing used immunoSEQ multiplex PCR; TCRdb keeps in-frame clones, though not all of them. The sample lists nearly 300,000 clones; around 89% were seen once. Specimen: peripheral blood. The receptors were gathered from a woman aged 30 to 39 who had recovered from COVID-19.

V gene TRBV7-2 combines with J gene TRBJ2-7, with 9 bases matching TRBD1. The germline CDR1 and CDR2 sequences are SGHTA and FQGNSA. The CDR3 runs to 18 residues. V trimming: 1 base; J trimming: 1 base; junction bases outside the gene matches: 11. CDR3 residues: CASSLEGTGLFDSYEQYF. CDR3 in DNA: TGTGCCAGCAGCTTAGAAGGGACAGGGCTCTTCGATTCCTACGAGCAGTACTTC.

The chain uses TRBV6-4 and TRBJ2-1, with 9 bases matching TRBD2. CDR3 length equals 15 residues. J was trimmed by 6 bases and V by 0 bases; bases with no gene match: 3. Germline V gives CDR1 MRHNA, CDR2 SNTAGT. The CDR3 DNA follows: TGTGCCAGCAGTGACTCGCGGGGGGGAGGCAATGAGCAGTTCTTC. Protein: CASSDSRGGGNEQFF.